This T cell receptor beta chain derives from a study of graft-versus-host responses after intestinal transplantation. Study-wide background: Multivisceral, liver-intestinal, or isolated intestinal grafts went to recipients. Every recipient underwent anti-thymocyte globulin induction, then tacrolimus and steroids for three to four years.

Study-level results: Marrow from the recipient contained GvH clones, some of which had appeared first in ileum or blood. The study associated peak circulating GvH clone levels with early post-transplant HvG declines.

About this clone: The antigen is unknown.

TCRdb's table, derived via immunoSEQ multiplex PCR, lists solely in-frame clones and lacks some. The top ten clones hold 0.39% of a sample with approximately 70,000 clones, 84% of them seen once. The sequence was obtained from a human donor who was the organ donor for an intestinal transplant. The sequencing used unstimulated CD4+ T cells sorted from spleen or lymph node cells, collected before transplant.

CDR3 in amino acids: CASSILGQLNTEAFF. The CDR3 nucleotides read TGTGCCAGTAGTATTTTGGGGCAGTTGAACACTGAAGCTTTCTTT. The rearrangement joins TRBV19 to TRBJ1-1; tentatively, D is TRBD1 (5 bases). This CDR3 is 15 amino acids long. Germline values: CDR1 LNHDA, CDR2 SQIVND (reference sequence). The V end lost 3 bases, the J end lost 0 bases, and 11 bases lay between the germline ends.